Sequencing of this TCR beta chain was carried out in a study of tumor-infiltrating lymphocytes in primary liver carcinoma. Study overall: Regardless of tissue type, samples showed similar yields of roughly 3.5 to 7.13 million productive TCRbeta reads.

The CDR3 sequence is 16 residues long. Study-wide points: Tumors had a significantly higher top-250-clone fraction than blood (p = 0.039). Relative to tumor region pairs, the tumor-adjacent and tumor-blood pairs showed overlap that was lower.

The blood RNA (from unsorted whole blood) was obtained, and germline DNA was also extracted. Blood samples of 3.5 to 4 milliliters were drawn preoperatively. A primer matching the constant region was used to make TCR beta cDNA from 500 ng of total RNA. Slightly modified ARM-PCR with three nested multiplex PCR rounds yielded TCR beta libraries. The two initial PCR rounds, roughly 9 cycles each, used TRBV1-TRBV30 forward and C-beta reverse primers. Each CDR3 protein gets one entry after TCRdb re-called the multiplex PCR reads with MiXCR. The table includes approximately 300,000 distinct CDR3 sequences, around three fifths detected once. With regard to this clonotype: Antigen specificity is unknown. Compared with germline, one end of the junction differs, possibly owing to a read error.

The V and J genes are TRBV12-3 or TRBV12-4 and TRBJ2-1; 10 bases are a match to TRBD2. The sample was peripheral blood. The receptor comes from a man aged 35-49 years with primary liver carcinoma and hepatitis B virus infection. Here the CDR3 DNA reads TGTGCCAGCAGAAACCCCTGGGCTAGCGGGAGAGATGATCAGCTCTTC. Its translation is CASRNPWASGRDDQLF.